Following are 23 T cell receptor beta chains from one sample sequenced in a study of T-cell reconstitution after alpha-beta-depleted transplantation in children. Unique molecular identifiers featured in how the TCRbeta library was prepared. TCRdb reprocessed the PCR reads via MiXCR and lists one record per CDR3 protein. The data show more than 450,000 distinct CDR3 sequences, approximately 20% seen once. Specimen: PBMCs from the stem cell graft donor, collected from the stem cell graft. The receptors originated from a human donor who donated a stem cell graft to a child with acute lymphoblastic leukemia.

A few counts support this clonotype. In DNA, the CDR3 is TGTGCCAGCAGCCCCTCGGGGAGCTACCTCTATGGCTACACCTTC. It is translated as CASSPSGSYLYGYTF. The rearrangement joins TRBV7-3 to TRBJ1-2; D gene uncertain. The germline V gene encodes CDR1 SGHTA and CDR2 FQGTGA. The CDR3 is made up of 15 amino acids. Trimming removed 5 bases at V and 4 bases at J, with 17 bases between.

This clonotype was seen only a few times. The V call is TRBV9, the J call TRBJ2-4, with no clear D. V dropped 0 bases and J dropped 3 bases, with 10 bases sitting between them. The CDR3 totals 15 residues. CDR1 and CDR2 (germline): SGDLS, YYNGEE. CDR3 DNA sequence: TGTGCCAGCAGCGTAGCTCATAGTGGCAAAAACATTCAGTACTTC. Amino acids: CASSVAHSGKNIQYF.

The CDR3 DNA reads as TGTGCCAGCAGCGTAAGCTCTAGCACAGATACGCAGTATTTT. Protein: CASSVSSSTDTQYF. The chain couples TRBV9 to TRBJ2-3, with D unresolved. The CDR3 sequence is 14 residues long. Germline loops: CDR1 SGDLS, CDR2 YYNGEE. V lost 1 base to trimming and J lost 0 bases, with 6 bases between them.

This clonotype showed up just a few times. The chain is built from TRBV5-1 and TRBJ2-1, with 8 nucleotides matching TRBD2. Germline V gives CDR1 SGHRS, CDR2 YFSETQ. The trim removed 6 bases at V and 8 bases at J, leaving 13 bases unmatched. This CDR3 spans 15 amino acids. The CDR3 spells CASTKLAVLKDEQFF. Written as DNA, the CDR3 is TGCGCCAGCACCAAACTAGCGGTATTAAAGGATGAGCAGTTCTTC.

The sample holds many counts of this clonotype. The chain combines TRBV7-2 with TRBJ1-6; the D is unclear. V was cut by 3 bases and J by 9 bases, with 6 bases left in between. The CDR3 length is 12 residues. Germline V lookup: CDR1 SGHTA, CDR2 FQGNSA. The CDR3 DNA is TGTGCCAGCAGCTTCCCAGGTTCACCCCTCCACTTT. It translates to CASSFPGSPLHF. The entire variable domain, with the rest obtained from reference TRBV7-2 and TRBJ1-6, is as follows: GAGVSQSPSNKVTEKGKDVELRCDPISGHTALYWYRQSLGQGLEFLIYFQGNSAPDKSGLPSDRFSAERTGGSVSTLTIQRTQQEDSAVYLCASSFPGSPLHFGNGTRLTVT.

The chain uses TRBV6-5 and TRBJ2-1, with 10 bases matching TRBD2. The CDR3 runs to 13 residues. Per germline, CDR1 MNHEY and CDR2 SVGAGI. The ends lost 4 bases at V and 10 bases at J; junction bases unmatched: 4. CDR3 in DNA: TGTGCCAGCAGTTCTACTAGCGGGAAAGAGCAGTTCTTC. Its protein product is CASSSTSGKEQFF.

This clonotype has only a few counts. V and J are TRBV5-1 and TRBJ1-6; D may be TRBD1 (5 bases). Trimming removed 2 bases from V and 6 bases from J, with 12 bases in between. Germline-derived CDR1 and CDR2 are SGHRS and YFSETQ. This CDR3 has 15 residues. The CDR3 spells CASSLEGSTNSPLHF. DNA for the CDR3: TGCGCCAGCAGCTTAGAGGGGTCTACTAATTCACCCCTCCACTTT.

The rearrangement links TRBV6-1 to TRBJ2-5; 7 bases align to TRBD2. The CDR3 has 17 residues. V was clipped by 5 bases and J by 5 bases; unmatched bases: 17. Germline loops: CDR1 MNHNS, CDR2 SASEGT. The CDR3 DNA reads TGTGCCAGCAGTCCGGGCCTAGCGGTCTCCTGGGGGGAGACCCAGTACTTC. As protein: CASSPGLAVSWGETQYF.

This clonotype has only a few counts. This chain links TRBV10-3 with TRBJ2-7; a weak D match, TRBD2 (6 bases). The CDR3 totals 13 residues. CDR1 ENHRY and CDR2 SYGVKD come from the germline V gene. The CDR3 DNA is TGTGCTATCCGGGGGAGACTAGACTACGAGCAGTACTTC. It specifies CAIRGRLDYEQYF.

The chain joins TRBV20-1 to TRBJ2-1; 12 bases match TRBD2. The CDR3 covers 19 residues. Looked up from germline, CDR1 is DFQATT and CDR2 is SNEGSKA (reference sequence). Trimming took 3 bases from V and 3 from J; bases not matched to a gene: 15. CDR3 coding DNA: TGCAGTGCTAGCAACCGACTAGCGGGAGTCGGGGGGCGCTACAATGAGCAGTTCTTC. Its translation: CSASNRLAGVGGRYNEQFF.

V and J are TRBV5-5 and TRBJ2-7; 10 bases are a match to TRBD1. CDR1 is SGHKS and CDR2 is YYEKEE in the germline V gene (reference sequence). The CDR3 has 15 residues. Germline trimming cut 0 bases from V and 3 bases from J; bases unmatched to any gene: 3. Written as DNA, the CDR3 is TGTGCCAGCAGCTTGGAGCGGGACAGGGGCTACGAGCAGTACTTC. It codes for CASSLERDRGYEQYF. Using reference TRBV5-5 and TRBJ2-7 for the parts outside the CDR3, the full variable domain is DAGVTQSPTHLIKTRGQQVTLRCSPISGHKSVSWYQQVLGQGPQFIFQYYEKEERGRGNFPDRFSARQFPNYSSELNVNALLLGDSALYLCASSLERDRGYEQYFGPGTRLTVT.

This clonotype was observed a handful of times. The genes are TRBV29-1 and TRBJ2-1; TRBD2 matches 11 bases. The CDR3 consists of 13 residues. From germline, CDR1 is SQVTM and CDR2 ANQGSEA. Trimming cost V 2 bases and J 6 bases; bases outside gene matches: 0. CDR3 protein: CSVELAGGNEQFF. The CDR3 region has the DNA TGCAGCGTTGAACTAGCGGGGGGCAATGAGCAGTTCTTC.

This clonotype was seen a few times. This rearrangement joins TRBV12-3 or TRBV12-4 to TRBJ1-1, with unresolved D. The V gene lost 3 bases and the J gene lost 6 bases, with 14 bases spanning the gap. The CDR3 extends over 14 amino acids. CDR3 sequence: CASSFFPGFPEAFF. The CDR3 coding sequence is TGTGCCAGCAGTTTTTTTCCTGGGTTCCCTGAAGCTTTCTTT.

V usage is TRBV10-3 and J usage is TRBJ1-1; no clear D gene. CDR1 is ENHRY, CDR2 SYGVKD, per germline. This CDR3 has 12 amino acids. V lost 8 bases, J lost 1 base, and 8 bases lay in between. The CDR3, as DNA: TGTGCCATCCGCTCAGGGAACACTGAAGCTTTCTTT. This codes for CAIRSGNTEAFF.

This clonotype was seen a single time. A much larger clone lies a single base off, so this may be a read error. The rearrangement links TRBV25-1 to TRBJ1-3; D not certain. Germline CDR1 MGHDK, CDR2 SYGVNS. The CDR3 has 13 amino acids. CDR3 region: CASGDGSGNTIYF. CDR3 nucleotide sequence: TGTGCCAGCGGTGATGGCTCTGGAAACACCATATATTTT.

The gene calls are TRBV4-1 and TRBJ2-3, with D unresolved. This CDR3 has 15 residues. V was trimmed by 1 base and J by 5 bases, leaving 13 bases between them. Looked up from germline, CDR1 is MGHRA and CDR2 is YSYEKL. The CDR3 sequence: CASSQVQTAEDTQYF. The CDR3 region has the DNA TGCGCCAGCAGCCAAGTTCAGACTGCCGAAGATACGCAGTATTTT.

In this sample, this clonotype turned up a few times. This rearrangement joins TRBV30 to TRBJ1-1, with D unresolved. This CDR3 has 11 residues. Germline loops: CDR1 GTSNPN, CDR2 SVGIG (reference sequence). Trimming took off 6 bases at V and 3 bases at J, with 8 bases between the two ends. Here the CDR3 reads CACEPDTEAFF. DNA of the CDR3: TGTGCCTGTGAGCCGGACACTGAAGCTTTCTTT. Supplemented by reference TRBV30 and TRBJ1-1, the full variable domain reads SQTIHQWPATLVQPVGSPLSLECTVEGTSNPNLYWYRQAAGRGLQLLFYSVGIGQISSEVPQNLSASRPQDRQFILSSKKLLLSDSGFYLCACEPDTEAFFGQGTRLTVV.

The V and J genes are TRBV5-1 and TRBJ2-7, with D perhaps TRBD2 (5 bases). From germline, CDR1 is SGHRS and CDR2 YFSETQ. Trimming removed 0 bases at V and 3 bases at J, with 10 bases between. The CDR3 length is 14 residues. CDR3 residues: CASSLELESYEQYF. DNA of the CDR3: TGCGCCAGCAGCTTGGAACTAGAGAGCTACGAGCAGTACTTC.

V usage is TRBV24-1 and J usage is TRBJ1-1; D call uncertain. CDR1 is KGHDR, CDR2 SFDVKD, per germline. V was shortened by 5 bases and J by 4 bases, with 13 bases between the two germline ends. The CDR3 sequence is 14 residues long. The CDR3, as DNA: TGTGCCACCAGTGCCTTAGATGGGAGCACTGAAGCTTTCTTT. Protein sequence: CATSALDGSTEAFF.

The rearrangement uses TRBV3-1 and TRBJ2-7; D is ambiguous. The germline V and J ends were trimmed by 0 bases and 9 bases, with 21 bases remaining between them. CDR3 length: 16 amino acids. Germline V gives CDR1 LGHDT, CDR2 YNNKEL (reference sequence). This CDR3 is CASSQDFYRPSLGQYF. In DNA form, the CDR3 reads TGTGCCAGCAGCCAAGATTTCTACCGGCCGTCTCTTGGGCAGTACTTC.

This sequence joins TRBV5-1 and TRBJ2-1; D remains unclear. This CDR3 has 12 residues. The V end was cut by 0 bases, the J end by 9 bases, with 7 bases between. From germline, CDR1 is SGHRS and CDR2 YFSETQ. The CDR3: CASSLEWGEQFF. The CDR3 DNA sequence: TGCGCCAGCAGCTTGGAGTGGGGTGAGCAGTTCTTC.

This clonotype has at least ten counts. The V call is TRBV27, the J call TRBJ2-7; TRBD2 agrees at 9 bases. The CDR3 loop spans 14 amino acids. The germline CDR1 and CDR2 sequences are MNHEY and SMNVEV (reference sequence). Trimming took 6 bases from V and 5 from J; bases not matched to a gene: 8. The CDR3 region has the DNA TGTGCCAGCAGCCTAGGGGGACTAGCCGACGAGCAGTACTTC. It encodes CASSLGGLADEQYF.

This clonotype was recorded at least ten times. The chain combines TRBV10-2 with TRBJ2-5; D is possibly TRBD1 or TRBD2 (6 bases each). The CDR3 is 14 amino acids. Trimming removed 5 bases at V and 4 bases at J, with 14 bases between. The germline V gene encodes CDR1 WSHSY and CDR2 SAAADI. CDR3 residues: CASSRGESSETQYF. The CDR3 nucleotides are TGCGCCAGCAGTAGGGGGGAGTCGTCAGAGACCCAGTACTTC.